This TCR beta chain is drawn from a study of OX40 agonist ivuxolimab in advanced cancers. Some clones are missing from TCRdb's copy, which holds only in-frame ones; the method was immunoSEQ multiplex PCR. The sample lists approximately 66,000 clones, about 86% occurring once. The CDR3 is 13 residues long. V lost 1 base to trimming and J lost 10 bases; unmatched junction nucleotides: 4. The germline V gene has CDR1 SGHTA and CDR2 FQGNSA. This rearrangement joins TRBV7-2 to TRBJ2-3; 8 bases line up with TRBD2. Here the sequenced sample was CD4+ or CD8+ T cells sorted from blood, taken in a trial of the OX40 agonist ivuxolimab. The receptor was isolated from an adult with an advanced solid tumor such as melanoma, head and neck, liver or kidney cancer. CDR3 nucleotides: TGTGCCAGCAGCTTAGAGGCGGGAGGCGCGCAGTATTTT. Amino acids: CASSLEAGGAQYF.